These 30 T cell receptor beta chains were sequenced from one sample in a study of cytomegalovirus exposure and HLA in healthy donors. The primer mix had 60 Vbeta and 13 Jbeta primers. Profiled with immunoSEQ multiplex PCR; TCRdb holds only in-frame clones, not every one. This table holds 160,000 or so clones, around four fifths found once. The sample taken for sequencing was PBMCs. Every receptor here comes from a man in his forties or fifties in good health and CMV-seropositive.

The chain carries TRBV4-2 and TRBJ2-3; D is ambiguous. Looked up from germline, CDR1 is LGHNA and CDR2 is YNFKEQ. V was clipped by 3 bases and J by 3 bases, with 10 bases between them. The CDR3 loop spans 14 amino acids. CDR3 DNA: TGTGCCAGCAGCCACCTTCACAAAACAGATACGCAGTATTTT. This sequence encodes CASSHLHKTDTQYF.

The J gene is TRBJ1-1, the V gene TRBV6-5; 9 bases line up with TRBD1. The V gene's germline CDR1 is MNHEY and CDR2 SVGAGI. The J segment lost 0 bases and the V segment lost 5 bases, leaving 4 bases of the junction unmatched. This CDR3 has 15 amino acids. DNA for the CDR3: TGTGCCAGCAGTCCCGACAGGGGGGTGAACACTGAAGCTTTCTTT. Translating it yields CASSPDRGVNTEAFF.

This chain uses TRBV28 with TRBJ1-2; D is unresolved. Trimming stripped 6 bases from V and 2 bases from J, with 13 bases between. Germline V lookup: CDR1 MDHEN, CDR2 SYDVKM. The CDR3 runs 14 residues. CDR3 residues: CASSLPILNYGYTF. In DNA, the CDR3 is TGTGCCAGCAGCCTACCGATACTGAACTATGGCTACACCTTC.

This clone was detected a few times. This chain joins TRBV6-6 and TRBJ2-2, with D possibly TRBD2 on 6 matching bases. Germline V gene data show CDR1 as MNHNY and CDR2 as SVGAGI (reference sequence). V was clipped by 0 bases and J by 6 bases, with 11 bases between them. The CDR3 is made up of 15 amino acids. The CDR3 nucleotides are TGTGCCAGCAGTTACTCCGGCGGGACGGCCGGGGAGCTGTTTTTT. Protein: CASSYSGGTAGELFF.

The chain combines TRBV9 with TRBJ2-1, with unresolved D. V lost 4 bases, J lost 12 bases, and 11 bases lay in between. This CDR3 region has 11 residues. From germline, CDR1 is SGDLS and CDR2 YYNGEE. The CDR3 sequence: CASSPPPGQFF. The CDR3 DNA reads TGTGCCAGCAGCCCCCCGCCGGGGCAGTTCTTC.

The CDR3 region is CASSLGRIYGYTF. Here the CDR3 DNA reads TGTGCCAGCAGCTTGGGGCGGATTTATGGCTACACCTTC. The chain employs TRBV5-4 and TRBJ1-2; D gene uncertain. Trimming took off 0 bases at V and 5 bases at J, with 8 bases between the two ends. The CDR3 runs 13 residues. Germline assignment: CDR1 SGHNT and CDR2 YYREEE (reference sequence).

The chain combines TRBV29-1 with TRBJ1-2; 10 positions agree with TRBD1. This CDR3 has 18 residues. Germline V gene data show CDR1 as SQVTM and CDR2 as ANQGSEA. J gave up 0 bases and V 0 bases, and 10 bases lay outside the gene matches. The CDR3 bases are TGCAGCGTTGAAGATCGACGGGACAGGGGATCCTCTAACTATGGCTACACCTTC. This encodes CSVEDRRDRGSSNYGYTF.

The chain has TRBV2 and TRBJ2-3, with 8 positions matching TRBD2. The CDR3 contains 14 residues. With V trimmed by 6 bases and J by 3 bases, 5 bases remained unmatched. Germline assignment: CDR1 SNHLY and CDR2 FYNNEI. The CDR3 sequence is CASRRAGGTDTQYF. CDR3 nucleotides: TGTGCCAGCAGAAGGGCGGGAGGAACAGATACGCAGTATTTT.

The chain joins TRBV27 to TRBJ2-3; 13 bases match TRBD2. CDR3 size: 15 residues. J lost 4 bases, V lost 3 bases, and 1 base had no gene match. In germline, CDR1 is MNHEY, CDR2 SMNVEV (reference sequence). The CDR3 DNA follows: TGTGCCAGCAGTTTTGGACTAGCGGGAGCAGATACGCAGTATTTT. This encodes CASSFGLAGADTQYF.

The V call is TRBV25-1, the J call TRBJ2-7; the D is unclear. V was pared by 3 bases and J by 5 bases, with 14 bases between. Per the germline V gene, CDR1 is MGHDK and CDR2 is SYGVNS. The CDR3 covers 14 residues. The CDR3 coding sequence is TGTGCCAGCAGTGAGGGCCAATACCTCGACGAGCAGTACTTC. Protein product: CASSEGQYLDEQYF.

The chain couples TRBV18 to TRBJ1-1; no reliable D call. Germline lookup yields CDR1 KGHSH and CDR2 LQKENI. The CDR3 is 15 amino acids. Trimming cost V 2 bases and J 5 bases, with 15 bases left between them. The CDR3 reads CASSPANSRGTEAFF. CDR3 bases: TGTGCCAGCTCACCAGCGAATAGCCGAGGGACTGAAGCTTTCTTT. Supplemented by reference TRBV18 and TRBJ1-1, the full variable domain reads NAGVMQNPRHLVRRRGQEARLRCSPMKGHSHVYWYRQLPEEGLKFMVYLQKENIIDESGMPKERFSAEFPKEGPSILRIQQVVRGDSAAYFCASSPANSRGTEAFFGQGTRLTVV.

The genes are TRBV27 and TRBJ1-1; 9 bases line up with TRBD1. This CDR3 region has 15 residues. From germline, CDR1 is MNHEY and CDR2 SMNVEV (reference sequence). V lost 4 bases, J lost 8 bases, and 11 bases stayed unmatched. In nucleotides, the CDR3 is TGTGCCAGCAGTTCCCCGGGACAGGGAGTTGCGGAAGCTTTCTTT. Residues: CASSSPGQGVAEAFF.

This clone occurred a few times. The chain couples TRBV18 to TRBJ2-1, with D hard to call. V was clipped by 3 bases and J by 2 bases, with 5 bases between them. The CDR3 loop spans 13 amino acids. The germline V gene has CDR1 KGHSH and CDR2 LQKENI. CDR3 nucleotide sequence: TGTGCCAGCTCACCCTCCCCCTACAATGAGCAGTTCTTC. Its translation: CASSPSPYNEQFF.

CDR3 nucleotide sequence: TGCGCCAGCAGCCCAGGCGGGCAGGGGGTGGGGACAGATACGCAGTATTTT. It encodes CASSPGGQGVGTDTQYF. This rearrangement joins TRBV5-1 to TRBJ2-3; 7 nucleotides agree with TRBD1. The CDR3 consists of 17 residues. Per germline, CDR1 SGHRS and CDR2 YFSETQ. V dropped 4 bases and J dropped 3; count of bases not matched to a gene: 14. Filled out from reference TRBV5-1 and TRBJ2-3, the complete variable domain reads KAGVTQTPRYLIKTRGQQVTLSCSPISGHRSVSWYQQTPGQGLQFLFEYFSETQRNKGNFPGRFSGRQFSNSRSEMNVSTLELGDSALYLCASSPGGQGVGTDTQYFGPGTRLTVL.

The chain links TRBV6-6 to TRBJ1-6; 8 positions match TRBD1. Germline CDR1 MNHNY, CDR2 SVGAGI (reference sequence). J lost 5 bases, V lost 5 bases, and 5 bases had no gene match. The CDR3 sequence is 15 residues long. The CDR3 spells CASSDRGGDNSPLHF. In DNA, the CDR3 is TGTGCCAGCAGTGACAGGGGAGGCGATAATTCACCCCTCCACTTT.

The chain combines TRBV4-2 with TRBJ1-2; no clear D. The CDR3 is made up of 15 amino acids. Germline-derived CDR1 and CDR2 are LGHNA and YNFKEQ. Trimming pared 4 bases from V and 1 base from J, leaving 13 bases between. CDR3 sequence (DNA): TGTGCCAGCAGCCCCCCGGACGGGAATAACTATGGCTACACCTTC. Translated: CASSPPDGNNYGYTF.

This clone was observed a handful of times. The chain joins TRBV28 to TRBJ1-1; weak D call: TRBD1 (5 bases). The CDR3 has 13 amino acids. V lost 3 bases, J lost 7 bases, and 12 bases lay in between. Germline CDR1 MDHEN, CDR2 SYDVKM. The CDR3 DNA is TGTGCCAGCAGTTTGGGGGGAGGATTTGAAGCTTTCTTT. Translation gives CASSLGGGFEAFF. Variable domain in full (rest from reference TRBV28 and TRBJ1-1): DVKVTQSSRYLVKRTGEKVFLECVQDMDHENMFWYRQDPGLGLRLIYFSYDVKMKEKGDIPEGYSVSREKKERFSLILESASTNQTSMYLCASSLGGGFEAFFGQGTRLTVV.

Comment on this clone: One end of the junction varies from germline; a read error may be responsible. The genes are TRBV5-1 and TRBJ2-6, with D possibly being TRBD1 (6 bases). CDR1 is SGHRS, CDR2 YFSETQ, per germline. The CDR3 consists of 16 residues. The CDR3 nucleotides read TGCGCCAGCAGGGAGACAGGTCTCGCTGGGGCCAACGGCCTGACTTTC. It translates to CASRETGLAGANGLTF.

The rearrangement links TRBV6-5 to TRBJ2-7; D may be TRBD1 (6 bases). Trimming left V 0 bases short and J 1 base short, with 13 bases between. CDR3 length: 16 amino acids. Germline assignment: CDR1 MNHEY and CDR2 SVGAGI. The CDR3 nucleotides read TGTGCCAGCAGTTACTCGAGGCAGGGGATTTCCTACGAGCAGTACTTC. Its translation: CASSYSRQGISYEQYF.

The chain employs TRBV5-4 and TRBJ1-4, with D tentatively TRBD1 (6 bases). The V end was cut by 0 bases, the J end by 4 bases, with 10 bases between. This CDR3 spans 15 amino acids. Germline assignment: CDR1 SGHNT and CDR2 YYREEE (reference sequence). The CDR3 sequence is CASSLGQGHNEKLFF. The CDR3 nucleotides are TGTGCCAGCAGCTTGGGGCAGGGACATAATGAAAAACTGTTTTTT.

The V call is TRBV11-2, the J call TRBJ2-3; 13 bases map to TRBD2. The germline V gene has CDR1 SGHAT and CDR2 FQNNGV. V was pared by 0 bases and J by 9 bases, with 3 bases of the junction left unmatched. This CDR3 contains 15 residues. CDR3 sequence: CASSLDGTSGATQYF. CDR3 DNA sequence: TGTGCCAGCAGCTTAGACGGGACTAGCGGGGCGACGCAGTATTTT.

This chain uses TRBV28 with TRBJ2-1; 14 bases map to TRBD2. V dropped 4 bases and J dropped 9; count of bases not matched to a gene: 8. CDR3 size: 16 residues. Germline V gives CDR1 MDHEN, CDR2 SYDVKM. The CDR3 loop reads CASSSTGLAGVIEQFF. The CDR3 nucleotides read TGTGCCAGCAGTTCTACGGGACTAGCGGGGGTAATTGAGCAGTTCTTC.

This chain links TRBV4-2 with TRBJ2-3; tentative D call: TRBD2 (6 bases). The CDR3 loop spans 16 amino acids. The germline V gene encodes CDR1 LGHNA and CDR2 YNFKEQ. Trimming removed 3 bases at V and 0 bases at J, with 13 bases between. Here the CDR3 DNA reads TGTGCCAGCAGCCAGGGGGAAGGGACTAGCACAGATACGCAGTATTTT. Translation gives CASSQGEGTSTDTQYF.

A single count supports this clone. The chain carries TRBV7-8 and TRBJ2-5; D gene unclear. Germline assignment: CDR1 SGHVS and CDR2 FQNEAQ. Trimming took 2 bases from V and 0 from J, leaving 4 bases between them. This CDR3 comprises 13 residues. The CDR3 loop is CASSLSYQETQYF. Written as DNA, the CDR3 is TGTGCCAGCAGCTTATCCTACCAAGAGACCCAGTACTTC.

The rearrangement joins TRBV28 to TRBJ2-7; tentatively, D is TRBD1 (6 bases). Germline V gives CDR1 MDHEN, CDR2 SYDVKM. The CDR3 is 14 residues long. The V end lost 3 bases, the J end lost 2 bases, and 11 bases lay between the germline ends. CDR3 bases: TGTGCCAGCAGTTTTGTGGACAGACCCTACGAGCAGTACTTC. Its translation: CASSFVDRPYEQYF.

The rearrangement links TRBV9 to TRBJ2-7; 8 nucleotides align to TRBD2. The CDR3 is made up of 15 amino acids. CDR1 and CDR2 (germline): SGDLS, YYNGEE. The V segment lost 0 bases and the J segment 4 bases; nucleotides outside the gene matches: 6. CDR3: CASSVGGAGVYEQYF. The DNA of the CDR3 is TGTGCCAGCAGCGTAGGGGGAGCGGGAGTTTACGAGCAGTACTTC.

J is TRBJ2-3 and V is TRBV9; TRBD2 aligns across 7 bases. The CDR3 runs to 15 residues. Germline loops: CDR1 SGDLS, CDR2 YYNGEE. J lost 0 bases, V lost 4 bases, and 5 bases had no gene match. CDR3 sequence reads: CASSLSGASTDTQYF. CDR3 nucleotide sequence: TGTGCCAGCAGCCTGAGCGGGGCTAGCACAGATACGCAGTATTTT.

The chain couples TRBV19 to TRBJ2-1; D may be TRBD2 (6 bases). With 7 bases removed from V and 11 bases from J, the gap between germline ends came to 24 bases. CDR1 is LNHDA, CDR2 SQIVND, per germline (reference sequence). The CDR3 contains 15 residues. The CDR3 DNA reads as TGTGCCAGTAAAGACACTAGCCCTACTCTCCACCAGCAGTTCTTC. Translation: CASKDTSPTLHQQFF.

V is TRBV10-3 and J is TRBJ2-6; D unresolved. The germline gives CDR1 ENHRY, CDR2 SYGVKD. V lost 0 bases, J lost 0 bases, and 6 bases lay in between. The length of the CDR3 is 16 residues. The CDR3 spells CAISESRSSGANVLTF. For the CDR3, the DNA is TGTGCCATCAGTGAGTCGAGGTCCTCTGGGGCCAACGTCCTGACTTTC.

The chain employs TRBV6-1 and TRBJ1-3, with D uncertain. Trimming removed 2 bases at V and 7 bases at J, with 12 bases between. Germline V lookup: CDR1 MNHNS, CDR2 SASEGT. The CDR3 is 14 amino acids. The CDR3 here is CASSEIRGSNTIYF. The CDR3 region has the DNA TGTGCCAGCAGTGAAATTCGGGGATCCAACACCATATATTTT.